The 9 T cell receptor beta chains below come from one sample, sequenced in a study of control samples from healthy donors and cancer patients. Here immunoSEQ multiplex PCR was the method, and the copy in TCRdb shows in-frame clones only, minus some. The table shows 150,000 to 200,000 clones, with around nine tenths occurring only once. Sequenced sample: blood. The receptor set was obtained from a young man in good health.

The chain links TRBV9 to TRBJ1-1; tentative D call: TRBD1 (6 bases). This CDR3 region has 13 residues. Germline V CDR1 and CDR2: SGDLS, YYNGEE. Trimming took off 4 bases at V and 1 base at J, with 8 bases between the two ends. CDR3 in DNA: TGTGCCAGCAGCACACAGGGGAACACTGAAGCTTTCTTT. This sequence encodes CASSTQGNTEAFF.

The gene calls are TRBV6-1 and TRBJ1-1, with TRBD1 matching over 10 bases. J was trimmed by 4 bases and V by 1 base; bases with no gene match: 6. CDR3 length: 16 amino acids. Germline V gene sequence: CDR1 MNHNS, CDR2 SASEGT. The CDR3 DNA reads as TGTGCCAGCAGTGAAGTTGGGACAGGGGATCCCACTGAAGCTTTCTTT. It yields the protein CASSEVGTGDPTEAFF.

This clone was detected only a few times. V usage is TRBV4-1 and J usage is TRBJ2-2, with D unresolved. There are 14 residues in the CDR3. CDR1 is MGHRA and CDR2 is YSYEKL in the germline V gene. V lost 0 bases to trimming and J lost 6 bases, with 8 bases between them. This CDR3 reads CASSQESDPGELFF. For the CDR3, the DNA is TGCGCCAGCAGCCAAGAGAGCGACCCCGGGGAGCTGTTTTTT.

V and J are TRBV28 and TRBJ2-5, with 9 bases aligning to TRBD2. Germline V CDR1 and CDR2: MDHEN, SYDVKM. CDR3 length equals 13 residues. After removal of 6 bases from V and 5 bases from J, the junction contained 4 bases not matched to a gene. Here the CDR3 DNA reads TGTGCCAGCAGCGGACTAGCGACTGAGACCCAGTACTTC. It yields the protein CASSGLATETQYF.

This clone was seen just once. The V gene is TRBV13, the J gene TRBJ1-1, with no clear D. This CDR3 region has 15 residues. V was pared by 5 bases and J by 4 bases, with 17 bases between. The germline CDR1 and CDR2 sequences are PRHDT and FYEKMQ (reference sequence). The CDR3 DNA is TGTGCCAGCAGCCCCCCTCAGAGGGCTGGCACTGAAGCTTTCTTT. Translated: CASSPPQRAGTEAFF.

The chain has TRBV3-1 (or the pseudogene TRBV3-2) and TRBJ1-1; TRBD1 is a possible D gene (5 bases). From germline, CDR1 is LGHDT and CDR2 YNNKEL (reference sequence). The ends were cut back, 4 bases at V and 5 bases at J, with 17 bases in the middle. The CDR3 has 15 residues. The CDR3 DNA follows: TGTGCCAGCAGCCTATCATTGGCAGGGCATACTGAAGCTTTCTTT. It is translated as CASSLSLAGHTEAFF.

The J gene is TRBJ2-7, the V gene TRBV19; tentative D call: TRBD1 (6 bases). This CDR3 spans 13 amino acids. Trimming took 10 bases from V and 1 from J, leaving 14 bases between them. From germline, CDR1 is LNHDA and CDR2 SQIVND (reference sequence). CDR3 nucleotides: TGTGCCACAAGGGGGAAGGTTTCCTACGAGCAGTACTTC. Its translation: CATRGKVSYEQYF.

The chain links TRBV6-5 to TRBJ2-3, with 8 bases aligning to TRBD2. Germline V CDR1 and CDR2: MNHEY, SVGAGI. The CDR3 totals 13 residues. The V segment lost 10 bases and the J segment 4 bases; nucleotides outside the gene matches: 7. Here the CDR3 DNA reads TGTGCCACCAAGCGGGGGCCCTCAGATACGCAGTATTTT. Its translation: CATKRGPSDTQYF.

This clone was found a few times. The CDR3 loop is CASSYRVVEPLHF. The CDR3 nucleotides are TGTGCCAGCAGTTACCGGGTAGTCGAGCCCCTCCACTTT. J is TRBJ1-6 and V is TRBV6-2 or TRBV6-3, with unresolved D. Germline CDR1 reads MNHEY; CDR2 reads SVGEGT. The CDR3 extends over 13 amino acids. The ends were cut back, 2 bases at V and 13 bases at J, with 12 bases in the middle.